A single sample gave rise to the 20 T cell receptor beta chains below, sequenced in a study of immune heterogeneity within non-small cell lung tumors. Multiplex PCR amplified the TCR beta CDR3 region. Its first round ran for approximately 10 cycles with 32 V and 13 J primers. TCRdb re-analysed the multiplex PCR reads in MiXCR, keeping a single row per CDR3 protein. The sample has 2,500 to 3,500 distinct CDR3 sequences; around 50% are singletons. Bulk tumor genomic DNA, roughly 600 ng per sample, was the template. From each primary tumor, several far-apart biopsies were obtained during surgery. Untreated, newly diagnosed non-small cell lung cancer patients underwent curative surgery. The sample was lung tumor tissue. The receptors stem from a man in his 70s with non-small cell lung cancer.

The chain joins TRBV19 to TRBJ2-6; D gene uncertain. Trimming shortened V by 5 bases and J by 3 bases, and 2 bases separated the two germline ends. The CDR3 covers 12 residues. Germline-derived CDR1 and CDR2 are LNHDA and SQIVND (reference sequence). The CDR3: CASSVGANVLTF. The CDR3 nucleotides are TGTGCCAGTAGTGTTGGGGCCAACGTCCTGACTTTC. Drawing the rest from reference TRBV19 and TRBJ2-6, the complete variable domain is DGGITQSPKYLFRKEGQNVTLSCEQNLNHDAMYWYRQDPGQGLRLIYYSQIVNDFQKGDIAEGYSVSREKKESFPLTVTSAQKNPTAFYLCASSVGANVLTFGAGSRLTVL.

This clonotype has a handful of counts. The chain links TRBV19 to TRBJ1-5; D unclear. Germline values: CDR1 LNHDA, CDR2 SQIVND (reference sequence). V was clipped by 4 bases and J by 7 bases, with 5 bases between them. The CDR3 has 11 residues. As DNA, the CDR3 is TGTGCCAGTAGTAGTGGGCAGCCCCAGCATTTT. Translating gives CASSSGQPQHF. The full variable domain, in which reference TRBV19 and TRBJ1-5 provide the parts outside the CDR3, is DGGITQSPKYLFRKEGQNVTLSCEQNLNHDAMYWYRQDPGQGLRLIYYSQIVNDFQKGDIAEGYSVSREKKESFPLTVTSAQKNPTAFYLCASSSGQPQHFGDGTRLSIL.

The gene calls are TRBV27 and TRBJ2-7; D gene unclear. V lost 4 bases and J lost 6, with 22 bases in between. Looked up from germline, CDR1 is MNHEY and CDR2 is SMNVEV (reference sequence). CDR3 length equals 16 residues. The CDR3 sequence is CASSSYLSPETTEQYF. CDR3 DNA sequence: TGTGCCAGCAGTTCCTACCTATCTCCTGAAACTACCGAGCAGTACTTC.

V and J are TRBV6-2 or TRBV6-3 and TRBJ1-2, with TRBD1 as a possible D gene (6 bases). The V end lost 4 bases, the J end lost 1 base, and 19 bases lay between the germline ends. The CDR3 covers 17 residues. Germline assignment: CDR1 MNHEY and CDR2 SVGEGT. The chain's CDR3 is CASSSTRNLDSNYGYTF. CDR3 DNA: TGTGCCAGCAGTTCTACTAGGAACTTGGACAGTAACTATGGCTACACCTTC.

V gene TRBV28 combines with J gene TRBJ1-4, with D maybe TRBD1 (5 bases). The germline gives CDR1 MDHEN, CDR2 SYDVKM. The CDR3 runs to 16 residues. The V end lost 1 base, the J end lost 0 bases, and 9 bases lay between the germline ends. The CDR3 protein is CASSLYGGATNEKLFF. The CDR3 DNA is TGTGCCAGCAGTTTATACGGGGGGGCAACTAATGAAAAACTGTTTTTT.

This chain links TRBV3-1 with TRBJ1-2; unclear D gene. CDR1 and CDR2 (germline): LGHDT, YNNKEL (reference sequence). The CDR3 sequence is 13 residues long. V was trimmed by 5 bases and J by 2 bases, leaving 9 bases between them. The CDR3 DNA is TGTGCCAGCAGCACCCGCGACAACTATGGCTACACCTTC. This sequence encodes CASSTRDNYGYTF. Drawing the rest from reference TRBV3-1 and TRBJ1-2, the complete variable domain is DTAVSQTPKYLVTQMGNDKSIKCEQNLGHDTMYWYKQDSKKFLKIMFSYNNKELIINETVPNRFSPKSPDKAHLNLHINSLELGDSAVYFCASSTRDNYGYTFGSGTRLTVV.

V gene TRBV6-2 or TRBV6-3 combines with J gene TRBJ2-7; 7 positions agree with TRBD2. The CDR3 is 15 amino acids. Trimming at V came to 6 bases and at J to 0 bases, leaving 8 bases not matched to a gene. From germline, CDR1 is MNHEY and CDR2 SVGEGT. CDR3 sequence reads: CASRWSGNSSYEQYF. The CDR3 DNA is TGTGCCAGCAGGTGGAGCGGGAATAGCTCCTACGAGCAGTACTTC.

This clonotype is deemed large. V gene TRBV11-1 combines with J gene TRBJ2-4, with D perhaps TRBD2 (5 bases). The V end lost 0 bases, the J end lost 1 base, and 16 bases lay between the germline ends. This CDR3 has 18 amino acids. Germline CDR1 SGHAT, CDR2 FQDESV (reference sequence). The CDR3 DNA reads as TGTGCCAGCAGCTTAGCGCTCGAGAGGGTCGGGGCCAAAAACATTCAGTACTTC. It is translated as CASSLALERVGAKNIQYF. The variable domain in full, with the rest retrieved from reference TRBV11-1 and TRBJ2-4, is EAEVAQSPRYKITEKSQAVAFWCDPISGHATLYWYRQILGQGPELLVQFQDESVVDDSQLPKDRFSAERLKGVDSTLKIQPAELGDSAMYLCASSLALERVGAKNIQYFGAGTRLSVL.

This chain links TRBV15 with TRBJ2-5, with TRBD1 matching over 10 bases. This CDR3 region has 15 residues. Germline-derived CDR1 and CDR2 are LNHNV and YYDKDF (reference sequence). The V segment lost 1 base and the J segment 4 bases; nucleotides outside the gene matches: 3. CDR3 region: CATSRGGDRGETQYF. In DNA form, the CDR3 reads TGTGCCACCAGCAGAGGTGGGGACAGGGGAGAGACCCAGTACTTC.

In its sample, this clonotype was seen a few times. This chain links TRBV12-3 or TRBV12-4 with TRBJ2-5; 11 bases map to TRBD1. This CDR3 comprises 15 residues. V was pared by 9 bases and J by 5 bases, with 11 bases of the junction left unmatched. The CDR3 DNA sequence: TGTGCCAGTTGTTCGGGGACAGGGGGTTGGGAGACCCAGTACTTC. Protein sequence: CASCSGTGGWETQYF.

In its sample, this clonotype ranks as large. V usage is TRBV20-1 and J usage is TRBJ2-7, with TRBD2 matching 8 bases. This CDR3 comprises 16 residues. With 0 bases clipped from V and 3 bases from J, the junction kept 10 bases outside the gene matches. Germline CDR1 and CDR2: DFQATT and SNEGSKA (reference sequence). CDR3 residues: CSARDHGLAGGYEQYF. In DNA, the CDR3 is TGCAGTGCTAGAGATCATGGACTAGCTGGAGGCTACGAGCAGTACTTC.

The V and J genes are TRBV12-3 or TRBV12-4 and TRBJ2-3; D possibly corresponds to TRBD2 (5 bases). Trimming removed 3 bases from V and 1 base from J, with 5 bases in between. The CDR3 consists of 13 residues. CDR3 amino acids: CASSLRGTDTQYF. The CDR3 DNA reads as TGTGCCAGCAGTTTGAGGGGCACAGATACGCAGTATTTT.

This clonotype was observed a few times. The J gene is TRBJ1-1, the V gene TRBV6-1, with D possibly being TRBD1 (5 bases). The length of the CDR3 is 14 residues. Germline assignment: CDR1 MNHNS and CDR2 SASEGT. The V and J ends lost 8 bases and 0 bases respectively, with 13 bases between them. The CDR3 DNA is TGTGCCAGCCGGGGACGGTCGATGAACACTGAAGCTTTCTTT. It is translated as CASRGRSMNTEAFF.

The J gene is TRBJ2-7, the V gene TRBV6-1; 7 positions agree with TRBD1. This CDR3 is 14 amino acids long. Germline CDR1 and CDR2: MNHNS and SASEGT. With 6 bases clipped from V and 0 bases from J, the junction kept 5 bases outside the gene matches. The CDR3 DNA is TGTGCCAGCAGGGCACAGGGGCGCTCCTACGAGCAGTACTTC. Translated, it gives CASRAQGRSYEQYF.

This chain joins TRBV12-3 or TRBV12-4 and TRBJ1-5; D not resolved. Trimming took 6 bases from V and 3 from J, leaving 18 bases between them. The CDR3 runs to 16 residues. CDR3 residues: CASSPGVTSANQPQHF. DNA for the CDR3: TGTGCCAGCAGCCCGGGAGTGACCTCGGCCAATCAGCCCCAGCATTTT.

The rearrangement links TRBV6-2 or TRBV6-3 to TRBJ1-3; a weak D match, TRBD1 (6 bases). V lost 7 bases, J lost 8 bases, and 15 bases lay in between. CDR3 length: 13 amino acids. Germline V CDR1 and CDR2: MNHEY, SVGEGT. The CDR3 nucleotides read TGTGCCAGCAATCGGGGGGCTGCGGACACCATATATTTT. This sequence encodes CASNRGAADTIYF.

This CDR3 is CASSLALSGGYTDTQYF. In DNA form, the CDR3 reads TGTGCCAGCAGCTTAGCCCTGAGCGGGGGTTACACAGATACGCAGTATTTT. This chain links TRBV7-2 with TRBJ2-3, with TRBD2 matching 8 bases. The CDR3 covers 17 residues. The junction had 7 bases not matched to a gene; V was cut back by 0 bases and J by 2 bases. Germline CDR1 and CDR2: SGHTA and FQGNSA.

The chain joins TRBV30 to TRBJ2-7, with no clear D. Germline V gives CDR1 GTSNPN, CDR2 SVGIG (reference sequence). Trimming pared 5 bases from V and 3 bases from J, leaving 11 bases between. CDR3 length: 12 residues. The CDR3, as DNA: TGTGCCTGGGGTCGGCAGCTCTACGAGCAGTACTTC. Translating it yields CAWGRQLYEQYF.

The chain links TRBV12-3 or TRBV12-4 to TRBJ2-5; D tentatively fits TRBD1 or TRBD2 (5 bases each). Trimming cost V 5 bases and J 5 bases, with 15 bases left between them. CDR3 length: 14 residues. The CDR3 is CASSVQGRRETQYF. CDR3 nucleotides: TGTGCCAGCAGTGTGCAGGGACGTCGGGAGACCCAGTACTTC.

The V call is TRBV7-2, the J call TRBJ1-1, with D hard to call. The CDR3 covers 15 residues. Between the trimmed V and J ends, which lost 1 base and 1 base, there was a span of 10 bases. Germline V gene lookup returns CDR1 SGHTA and CDR2 FQGNSA. CDR3 bases: TGTGCCAGCAGCTTAGAGGGTTGGGGGAACACTGAAGCTTTCTTT. Protein sequence: CASSLEGWGNTEAFF.